These T cell receptor beta chains were read from a single sample in a study of shared clonotypes between healthy human individuals. TCRdb keeps only in-frame clones here, not all; method: immunoSEQ multiplex PCR. The sample consists of about 1 million clones, approximately 76% of them appearing once. Input material: memory CD4+ T cells sorted from blood. The source is a man aged 18 to 35 in good health. The CDR3 runs from the conserved cysteine through the conserved F or W. D genes are given only for firm matches. Clone size appears in some rows only: once, few, many, or a class for an expanded clone.

clone_size: NA; d_call: TRBD2; j_call: TRBJ2-3; v_call: TRBV5-1; cdr3_nt: TGCGCCAGCAGCATCGCTAGCGGGGGGGCATCAGATACGCAGTATTTT; cdr3_aa: CASSIASGGASDTQYF
clone_size: few; d_call: TRBD2; j_call: TRBJ2-7; v_call: TRBV5-1; cdr3_nt: TGCGCCAGCAGCGGGGGACTAGCTCCGTACGAGCAGTACTTC; cdr3_aa: CASSGGLAPYEQYF
clone_size: NA; d_call: NA; j_call: TRBJ2-1; v_call: TRBV6-5; cdr3_nt: TGTGCCAGCAGTTACGGGACTGTGGACCACAATGAGCAGTTCTTC; cdr3_aa: CASSYGTVDHNEQFF
clone_size: NA; d_call: NA; j_call: TRBJ2-1; v_call: TRBV11-1; cdr3_nt: TGTGCCAGCAGCTTGGGGGGTGAGCAGTTCTTC; cdr3_aa: CASSLGGEQFF
clone_size: few; d_call: TRBD1; j_call: TRBJ1-5; v_call: TRBV30; cdr3_nt: TGTGCCTGGAGGGACAGGGGAGAGCCCCAGCATTTT; cdr3_aa: CAWRDRGEPQHF
clone_size: few; d_call: TRBD1; j_call: TRBJ1-2; v_call: TRBV5-8; cdr3_nt: TGTGCCAGCAGCCGTGACAGGGGAACGGGCTACACCTTC; cdr3_aa: CASSRDRGTGYTF
clone_size: NA; d_call: NA; j_call: TRBJ1-1; v_call: TRBV7-2; cdr3_nt: TGTGCCAGCAGCCCAAGACAGTTGAACACTGAAGCTTTCTTT; cdr3_aa: CASSPRQLNTEAFF
clone_size: NA; d_call: TRBD2; j_call: TRBJ2-7; v_call: TRBV6-6; cdr3_nt: TGTGCCAGCAGCCACGGGGGGAACGCCTACGAGCAGTACTTC; cdr3_aa: CASSHGGNAYEQYF
clone_size: NA; d_call: NA; j_call: TRBJ1-1; v_call: TRBV21-1; cdr3_nt: TGTGCCAGCAGCAAAGGTGGCCATGGGACTGAAGCTTTCTTT; cdr3_aa: CASSKGGHGTEAFF
clone_size: NA; d_call: NA; j_call: TRBJ1-3; v_call: TRBV5-1; cdr3_nt: TGCGCCAGCAGCGTGTGGGGAGGTAACACCATATATTTT; cdr3_aa: CASSVWGGNTIYF
clone_size: once; d_call: NA; j_call: TRBJ2-3; v_call: TRBV9; cdr3_nt: TGTGCCAGCAGCAGTGTTTATACGCAGTATTTT; cdr3_aa: CASSSVYTQYF
clone_size: NA; d_call: NA; j_call: TRBJ1-6; v_call: TRBV11-2; cdr3_nt: TGTGCCAGCAGTCCGTGGGGGAGCTCCTATAATTCACCCCTCCACTTT; cdr3_aa: CASSPWGSSYNSPLHF
clone_size: NA; d_call: NA; j_call: TRBJ2-2; v_call: TRBV30; cdr3_nt: TGTGCCTGGGGTGACGGCTTCACCGGGGAGCTGTTTTTT; cdr3_aa: CAWGDGFTGELFF
clone_size: NA; d_call: TRBD1; j_call: TRBJ1-6; v_call: TRBV5-8; cdr3_nt: TGTGCCAGCAGCTTCGGGACAGCAAATTCACCCCTCCACTTT; cdr3_aa: CASSFGTANSPLHF
clone_size: NA; d_call: NA; j_call: TRBJ2-7; v_call: TRBV7-2; cdr3_nt: TGTGCCAGCAGCAGAACAGGGAAGGGCGAGCAGTACTTC; cdr3_aa: CASSRTGKGEQYF
clone_size: NA; d_call: NA; j_call: TRBJ2-3; v_call: TRBV5-1; cdr3_nt: TGCGCCAGCAGCTTTTCGGCGGGATCAGATACGCAGTATTTT; cdr3_aa: CASSFSAGSDTQYF
clone_size: NA; d_call: TRBD1; j_call: TRBJ1-4; v_call: TRBV5-6; cdr3_nt: TGTGCCAGCAGCTTGGACAGGGGGCGCATGGGTGAAAAACTGTTTTTT; cdr3_aa: CASSLDRGRMGEKLFF
clone_size: NA; d_call: TRBD2; j_call: TRBJ2-5; v_call: TRBV7-3; cdr3_nt: TGTGCCAGCAGCTCTAGCGGGGGCCAACAAGAGACCCAGTACTTC; cdr3_aa: CASSSSGGQQETQYF
clone_size: few; d_call: TRBD2; j_call: TRBJ2-1; v_call: TRBV5-1; cdr3_nt: TGCGCCAGCAGCTTCTCTAGCGGGGGTTCAAATGAGCAGTTCTTC; cdr3_aa: CASSFSSGGSNEQFF
clone_size: few; d_call: NA; j_call: TRBJ2-7; v_call: TRBV21-1; cdr3_nt: TGTGCCAGCAATGACAGGGAGGGCTACGAGCAGTACTTC; cdr3_aa: CASNDREGYEQYF
clone_size: NA; d_call: NA; j_call: TRBJ2-3; v_call: TRBV27; cdr3_nt: TGTGCCAGCACCTTCGCGGGACTGAACACAGATACGCAGTATTTT; cdr3_aa: CASTFAGLNTDTQYF
clone_size: NA; d_call: NA; j_call: TRBJ1-5; v_call: TRBV6-6; cdr3_nt: TGTGCCAGCAGTTACCCGGATGGGTTGGGCAATCAGCCCCAGCATTTT; cdr3_aa: CASSYPDGLGNQPQHF
clone_size: NA; d_call: NA; j_call: TRBJ1-2; v_call: TRBV27; cdr3_nt: TGTGCCAGCAGTTGGTTTGGTCAGGGGATTATGGGCTACACCTTC; cdr3_aa: CASSWFGQGIMGYTF
clone_size: NA; d_call: NA; j_call: TRBJ2-3; v_call: TRBV11-2; cdr3_nt: TGTGCCAGCAGCTTAGGGGGGGAGACCACAGATACGCAGTATTTT; cdr3_aa: CASSLGGETTDTQYF
clone_size: NA; d_call: TRBD1; j_call: TRBJ2-7; v_call: TRBV2; cdr3_nt: TGTGCCAGCAGTGATAGGGGGACAGGGCTCGAGCAGTACTTC; cdr3_aa: CASSDRGTGLEQYF
clone_size: NA; d_call: TRBD1; j_call: TRBJ2-2; v_call: TRBV7-8; cdr3_nt: TGTGCCAGCAGCACAGGGGTTAAGGGACAGGGGAACACCGGGGAGCTGTTTTTT; cdr3_aa: CASSTGVKGQGNTGELFF
clone_size: NA; d_call: NA; j_call: TRBJ1-1; v_call: TRBV7-2; cdr3_nt: TGTGCCAGCAGCCCCCGGGGGAACACTGAAGCTTTCTTT; cdr3_aa: CASSPRGNTEAFF
clone_size: once; d_call: NA; j_call: TRBJ1-5; v_call: TRBV6-5; cdr3_nt: TGTGCCAGCAGTTACTCCGGCCTAGGCAATCAGCCCCAGCATTTT; cdr3_aa: CASSYSGLGNQPQHF
clone_size: NA; d_call: NA; j_call: TRBJ1-4; v_call: TRBV28; cdr3_nt: TGTGCCAGCAGAGCGAATGGTGAAAAACTGTTTTTT; cdr3_aa: CASRANGEKLFF
clone_size: NA; d_call: NA; j_call: TRBJ2-5; v_call: TRBV29-1; cdr3_nt: TGCAGCGTTGACTCCGGGGCAGGGTGGCTGATTAATGGGGAGACCCAGTACTTC; cdr3_aa: CSVDSGAGWLINGETQYF
clone_size: NA; d_call: NA; j_call: TRBJ1-4; v_call: TRBV7-9; cdr3_nt: TGTGCCAGCAGCCAAGCGGGGATTGCTAATGAAAAACTGTTTTTT; cdr3_aa: CASSQAGIANEKLFF
clone_size: NA; d_call: NA; j_call: TRBJ1-6; v_call: TRBV5-1; cdr3_nt: TGCGCCAGCAGCTTGGGAGGGGATCCTGGGGGTTCGCCCCTCCACTTT; cdr3_aa: CASSLGGDPGGSPLHF
clone_size: NA; d_call: NA; j_call: TRBJ1-6; v_call: TRBV12-5; cdr3_nt: TGTGCTAGTGGGCTTAATAATTCACCCCTCCACTTT; cdr3_aa: CASGLNNSPLHF
clone_size: few; d_call: TRBD2; j_call: TRBJ2-1; v_call: TRBV7-2; cdr3_nt: TGTGCCAGCAGACTTTTTATAGCGGGACCCAATGAGCAGTTCTTC; cdr3_aa: CASRLFIAGPNEQFF
clone_size: NA; d_call: TRBD1; j_call: TRBJ2-5; v_call: TRBV28; cdr3_nt: TGTGCCAGCAGGGGGGGACAGGGGGCGAGGAAGACCCAGTACTTC; cdr3_aa: CASRGGQGARKTQYF
clone_size: NA; d_call: NA; j_call: TRBJ1-2; v_call: TRBV7-9; cdr3_nt: TGTGCCAGCAGCCCCGGCAGTGGCTACACCTTC; cdr3_aa: CASSPGSGYTF
clone_size: NA; d_call: TRBD2; j_call: TRBJ2-2; v_call: TRBV14; cdr3_nt: TGTGCCAGCAGCCCTCTAGCGGGCAACACCGGGGAGCTGTTTTTT; cdr3_aa: CASSPLAGNTGELFF
clone_size: NA; d_call: TRBD2; j_call: TRBJ2-1; v_call: TRBV6-6; cdr3_nt: TGTGCCAGCAAAGCGGGAGGGGGAAATGAGCAGTTCTTC; cdr3_aa: CASKAGGGNEQFF
clone_size: NA; d_call: NA; j_call: TRBJ1-1; v_call: TRBV4-1; cdr3_nt: TGCGCCAGCAGCCAAGACACACCGGACACTGAAGCTTTCTTT; cdr3_aa: CASSQDTPDTEAFF
clone_size: NA; d_call: TRBD1; j_call: TRBJ1-6; v_call: TRBV2; cdr3_nt: TGTGCCAGCAGTGATCGCCGGGACAGGGGAAATTCACCCCTCCACTTT; cdr3_aa: CASSDRRDRGNSPLHF
clone_size: once; d_call: TRBD2; j_call: TRBJ2-7; v_call: TRBV19; cdr3_nt: TGTGCCAGTAGTAACCAGATATCCGGGACTAGCGGGGGGCGAGGCGAGCAGTACTTC; cdr3_aa: CASSNQISGTSGGRGEQYF